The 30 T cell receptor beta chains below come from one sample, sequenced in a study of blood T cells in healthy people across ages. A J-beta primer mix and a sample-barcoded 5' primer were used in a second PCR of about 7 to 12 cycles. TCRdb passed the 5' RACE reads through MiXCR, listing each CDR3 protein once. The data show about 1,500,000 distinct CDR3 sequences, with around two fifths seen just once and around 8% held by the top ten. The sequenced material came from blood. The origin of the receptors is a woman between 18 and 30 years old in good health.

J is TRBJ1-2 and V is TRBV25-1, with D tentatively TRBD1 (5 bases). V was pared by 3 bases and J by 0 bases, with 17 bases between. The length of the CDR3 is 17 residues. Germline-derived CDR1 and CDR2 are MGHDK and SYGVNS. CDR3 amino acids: CASSDPLGGTPNYGYTF. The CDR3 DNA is TGTGCCAGCAGTGACCCCTTGGGAGGGACCCCTAACTATGGCTACACCTTC.

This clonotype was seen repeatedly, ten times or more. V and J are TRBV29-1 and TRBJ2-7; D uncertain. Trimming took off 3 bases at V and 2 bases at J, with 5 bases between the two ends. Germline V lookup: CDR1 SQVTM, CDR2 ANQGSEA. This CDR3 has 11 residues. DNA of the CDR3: TGCAGCGTTGAGAGAGCCTACGAGCAGTACTTC. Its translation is CSVERAYEQYF.

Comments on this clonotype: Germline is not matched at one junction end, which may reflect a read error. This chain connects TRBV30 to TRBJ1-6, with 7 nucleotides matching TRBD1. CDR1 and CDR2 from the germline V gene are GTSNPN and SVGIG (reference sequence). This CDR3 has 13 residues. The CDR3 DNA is TGCGCCTGGAGTGGACAGGCTAATTCACCCCTCCACTTT. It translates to CAWSGQANSPLHF.

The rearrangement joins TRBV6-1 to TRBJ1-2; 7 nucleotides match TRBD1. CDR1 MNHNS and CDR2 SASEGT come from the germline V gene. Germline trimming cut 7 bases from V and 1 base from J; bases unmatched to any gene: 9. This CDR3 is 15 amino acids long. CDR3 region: CASTSRQGDNYGYTF. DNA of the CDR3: TGTGCCAGCACCTCCCGACAGGGCGATAACTATGGCTACACCTTC.

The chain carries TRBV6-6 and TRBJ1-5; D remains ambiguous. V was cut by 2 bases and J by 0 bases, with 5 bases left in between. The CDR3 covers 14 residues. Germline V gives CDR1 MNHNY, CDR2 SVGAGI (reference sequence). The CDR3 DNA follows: TGTGCCAGCAGTTACCGGGTTAGCAATCAGCCCCAGCATTTT. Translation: CASSYRVSNQPQHF.

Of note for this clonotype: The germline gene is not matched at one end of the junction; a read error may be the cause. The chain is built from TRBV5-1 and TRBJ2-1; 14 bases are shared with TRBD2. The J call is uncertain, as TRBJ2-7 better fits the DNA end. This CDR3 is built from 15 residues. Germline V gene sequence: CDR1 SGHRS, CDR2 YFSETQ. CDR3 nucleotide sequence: TGTGCCAGCAGCCCCGGACTAGCGGGGGGCCTCGAGCAGTACTTC. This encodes CASSPGLAGGLEQYF.

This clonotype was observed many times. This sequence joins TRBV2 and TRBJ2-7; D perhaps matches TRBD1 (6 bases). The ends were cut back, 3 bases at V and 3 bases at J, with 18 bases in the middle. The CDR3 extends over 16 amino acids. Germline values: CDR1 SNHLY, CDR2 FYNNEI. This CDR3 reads CASSEGARVLFYEQYF. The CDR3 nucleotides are TGTGCCAGCAGTGAGGGGGCCAGGGTACTTTTCTACGAGCAGTACTTC.

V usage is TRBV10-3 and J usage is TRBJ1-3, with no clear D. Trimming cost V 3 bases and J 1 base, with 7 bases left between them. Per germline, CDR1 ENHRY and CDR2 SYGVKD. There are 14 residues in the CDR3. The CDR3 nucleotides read TGTGCCATCAGTGACACAGAATCTGGAAACACCATATATTTT. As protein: CAISDTESGNTIYF.

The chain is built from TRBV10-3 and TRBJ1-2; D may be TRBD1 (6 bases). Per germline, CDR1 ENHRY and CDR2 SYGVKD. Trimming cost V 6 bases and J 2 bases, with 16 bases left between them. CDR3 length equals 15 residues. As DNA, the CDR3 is TGTGCCATCAGGGGGGGGGACACCCAAAACTATGGCTACACCTTC. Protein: CAIRGGDTQNYGYTF.

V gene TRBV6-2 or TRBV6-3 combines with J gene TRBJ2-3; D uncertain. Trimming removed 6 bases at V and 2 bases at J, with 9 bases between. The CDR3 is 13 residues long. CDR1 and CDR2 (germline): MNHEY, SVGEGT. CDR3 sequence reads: CASRWVHTDTQYF. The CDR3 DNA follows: TGTGCCAGCAGATGGGTCCACACAGATACGCAGTATTTT.

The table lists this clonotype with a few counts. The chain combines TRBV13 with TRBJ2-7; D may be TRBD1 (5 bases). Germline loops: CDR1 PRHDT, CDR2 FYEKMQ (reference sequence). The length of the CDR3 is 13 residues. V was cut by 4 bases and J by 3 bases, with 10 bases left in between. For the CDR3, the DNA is TGTGCCAGCAGCTCCCGACAGCGCTACGAGCAGTACTTC. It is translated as CASSSRQRYEQYF.

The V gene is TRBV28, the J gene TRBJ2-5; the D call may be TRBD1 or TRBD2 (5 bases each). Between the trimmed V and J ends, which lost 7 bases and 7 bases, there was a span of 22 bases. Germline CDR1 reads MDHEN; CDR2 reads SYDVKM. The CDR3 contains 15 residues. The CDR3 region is CASNPKGRMGSTQYF. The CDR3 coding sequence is TGTGCCAGCAACCCCAAGGGACGGATGGGGTCGACCCAGTACTTC.

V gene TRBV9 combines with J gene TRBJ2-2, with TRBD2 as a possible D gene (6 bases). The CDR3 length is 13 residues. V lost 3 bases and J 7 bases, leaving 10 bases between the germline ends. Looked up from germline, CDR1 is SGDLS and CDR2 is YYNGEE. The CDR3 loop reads CASSGVGGGELFF. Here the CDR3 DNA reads TGTGCCAGCAGCGGCGTCGGGGGCGGGGAGCTGTTTTTT.

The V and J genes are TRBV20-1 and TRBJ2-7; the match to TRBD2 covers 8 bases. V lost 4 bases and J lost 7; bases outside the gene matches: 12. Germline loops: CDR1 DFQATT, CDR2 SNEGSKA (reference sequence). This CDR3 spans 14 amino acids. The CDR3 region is CSAKERGQVNEQYF. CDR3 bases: TGCAGTGCTAAGGAGCGGGGGCAGGTGAATGAGCAGTACTTC.

DNA for the CDR3: TGTGCCAGCAGTTTAGATCTAGTTTGGAGCACAGATACGCAGTATTTT. It yields the protein CASSLDLVWSTDTQYF. The rearrangement links TRBV12-3 or TRBV12-4 to TRBJ2-3; D remains unclear. V dropped 1 base and J dropped 0 bases, with 11 bases sitting between them. This CDR3 comprises 16 residues.

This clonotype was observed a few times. CDR3 sequence reads: CAISSGPGANVLTF. The DNA of the CDR3 is TGTGCCATCAGTTCAGGGCCTGGGGCCAACGTCCTGACTTTC. The chain carries TRBV10-3 and TRBJ2-6, with a possible D match to TRBD1 (5 bases). CDR3 length: 14 amino acids. The V end lost 5 bases, the J end lost 2 bases, and 7 bases lay between the germline ends. Per the germline V gene, CDR1 is ENHRY and CDR2 is SYGVKD.

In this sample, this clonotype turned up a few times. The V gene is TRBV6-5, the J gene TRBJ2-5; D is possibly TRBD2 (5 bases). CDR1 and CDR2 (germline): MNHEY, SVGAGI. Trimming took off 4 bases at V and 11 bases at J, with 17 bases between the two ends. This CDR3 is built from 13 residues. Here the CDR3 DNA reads TGTGCCAGCAGTTTAGGCGGGTCCGATGAGCAGTACTTC. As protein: CASSLGGSDEQYF.

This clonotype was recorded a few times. CDR3 loop: CSASEGGYTGELFF. Written as DNA, the CDR3 is TGCAGTGCTAGTGAGGGGGGATACACCGGGGAGCTGTTTTTT. This rearrangement joins TRBV20-1 to TRBJ2-2; D possibly matches TRBD1 or TRBD2 (6 bases each). Germline loops: CDR1 DFQATT, CDR2 SNEGSKA (reference sequence). The CDR3 contains 14 residues. Trimming pared 3 bases from V and 3 bases from J, leaving 11 bases between.

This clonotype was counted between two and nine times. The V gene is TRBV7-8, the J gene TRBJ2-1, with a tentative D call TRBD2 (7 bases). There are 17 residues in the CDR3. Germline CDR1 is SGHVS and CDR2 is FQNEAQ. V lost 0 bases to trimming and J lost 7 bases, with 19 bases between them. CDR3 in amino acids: CASSLAARRGGRNEQFF. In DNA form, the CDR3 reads TGTGCCAGCAGCTTAGCGGCGCGAAGGGGGGGAAGGAATGAGCAGTTCTTC.

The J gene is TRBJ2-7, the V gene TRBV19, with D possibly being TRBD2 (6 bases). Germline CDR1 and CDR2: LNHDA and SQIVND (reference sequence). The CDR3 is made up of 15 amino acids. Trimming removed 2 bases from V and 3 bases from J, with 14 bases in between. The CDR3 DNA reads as TGTGCCAGTAGTATAACCCCTCTCGGGAGCTACGAGCAGTACTTC. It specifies CASSITPLGSYEQYF.

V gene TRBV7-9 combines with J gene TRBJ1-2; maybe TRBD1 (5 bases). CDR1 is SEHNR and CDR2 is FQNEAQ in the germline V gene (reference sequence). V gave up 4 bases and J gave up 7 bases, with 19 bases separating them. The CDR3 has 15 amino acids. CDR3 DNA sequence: TGTGCCAGCAGCTCCCGATCCCCCCGGGACGGTGGCTACACCTTC. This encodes CASSSRSPRDGGYTF.

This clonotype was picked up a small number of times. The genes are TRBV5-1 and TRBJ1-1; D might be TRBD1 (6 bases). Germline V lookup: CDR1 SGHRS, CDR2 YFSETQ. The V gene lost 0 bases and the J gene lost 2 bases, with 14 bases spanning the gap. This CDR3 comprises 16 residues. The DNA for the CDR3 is TGCGCCAGCAGCTTGGACTCCCGGACAGTTAACACTGAAGCTTTCTTT. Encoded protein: CASSLDSRTVNTEAFF.

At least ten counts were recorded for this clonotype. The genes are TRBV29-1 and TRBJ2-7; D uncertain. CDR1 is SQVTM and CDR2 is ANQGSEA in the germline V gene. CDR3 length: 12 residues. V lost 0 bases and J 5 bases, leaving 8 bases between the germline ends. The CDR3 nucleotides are TGCAGCGTTGAAGATCTTGGGGACGAGCAGTACTTC. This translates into CSVEDLGDEQYF.

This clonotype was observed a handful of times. The CDR3 DNA follows: TGTGCCAGCAGCCAAGAGGTTTGGGAGACCCAGTACTTC. As protein: CASSQEVWETQYF. This chain connects TRBV3-1 to TRBJ2-5; D gene ambiguous. The germline V gene encodes CDR1 LGHDT and CDR2 YNNKEL (reference sequence). The V end was cut by 0 bases, the J end by 5 bases, with 7 bases between. There are 13 residues in the CDR3.

CDR3 DNA sequence: TGTGCCAGCAGCCAAAGGGGTGAGAGCTGGAATGAGCAGTTCTTC. Its translation: CASSQRGESWNEQFF. This sequence joins TRBV6-1 and TRBJ2-1, with a tentative D call TRBD1 (5 bases). Germline lookup yields CDR1 MNHNS and CDR2 SASEGT. The V end lost 6 bases, the J end lost 7 bases, and 19 bases lay between the germline ends. The CDR3 contains 15 residues.

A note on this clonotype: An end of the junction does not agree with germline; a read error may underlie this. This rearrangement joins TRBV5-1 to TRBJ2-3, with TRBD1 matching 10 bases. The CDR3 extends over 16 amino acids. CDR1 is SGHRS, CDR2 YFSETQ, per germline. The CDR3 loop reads CASSQRTGGRTDAQYF. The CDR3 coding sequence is TGCGCCAGCAGCCAACGGACAGGGGGTAGGACAGATGCGCAGTATTTT.

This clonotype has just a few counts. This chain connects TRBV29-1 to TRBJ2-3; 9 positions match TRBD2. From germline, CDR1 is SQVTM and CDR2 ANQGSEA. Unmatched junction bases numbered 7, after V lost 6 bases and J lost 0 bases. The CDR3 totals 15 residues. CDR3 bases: TGCAGCGTCGGCTGGACTAGCGATAGCACAGATACGCAGTATTTT. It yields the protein CSVGWTSDSTDTQYF.

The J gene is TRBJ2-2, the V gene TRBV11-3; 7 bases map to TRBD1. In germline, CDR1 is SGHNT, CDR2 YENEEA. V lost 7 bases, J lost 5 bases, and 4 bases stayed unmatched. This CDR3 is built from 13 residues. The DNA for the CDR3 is TGTGCCAGCACCGGACAGGATACCGGGGAGCTGTTTTTT. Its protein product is CASTGQDTGELFF.

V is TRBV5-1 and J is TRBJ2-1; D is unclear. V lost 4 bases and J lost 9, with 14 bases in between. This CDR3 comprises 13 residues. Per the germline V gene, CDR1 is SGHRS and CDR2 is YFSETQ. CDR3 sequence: CASSPLVAGEQFF. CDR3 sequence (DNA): TGCGCCAGCAGCCCCTTAGTCGCTGGTGAGCAGTTCTTC. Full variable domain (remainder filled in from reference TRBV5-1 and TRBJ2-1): KAGVTQTPRYLIKTRGQQVTLSCSPISGHRSVSWYQQTPGQGLQFLFEYFSETQRNKGNFPGRFSGRQFSNSRSEMNVSTLELGDSALYLCASSPLVAGEQFFGPGTRLTVL.

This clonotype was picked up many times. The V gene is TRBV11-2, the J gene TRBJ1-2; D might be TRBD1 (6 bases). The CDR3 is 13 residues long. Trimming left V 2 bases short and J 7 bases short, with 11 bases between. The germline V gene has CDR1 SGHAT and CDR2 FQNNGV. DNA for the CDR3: TGTGCCAGCAGCTTATCGGGGGGGCTTGGCTACACCTTC. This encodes CASSLSGGLGYTF.